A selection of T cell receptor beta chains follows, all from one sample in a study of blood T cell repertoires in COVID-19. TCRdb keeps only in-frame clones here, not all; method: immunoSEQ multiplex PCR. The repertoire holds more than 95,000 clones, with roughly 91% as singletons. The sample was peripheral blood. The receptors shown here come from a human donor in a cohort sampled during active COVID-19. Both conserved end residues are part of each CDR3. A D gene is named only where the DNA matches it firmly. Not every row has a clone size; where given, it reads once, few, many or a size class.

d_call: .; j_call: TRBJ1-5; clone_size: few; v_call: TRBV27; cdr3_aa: CASSSPNAGPQHF; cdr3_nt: TGTGCCAGCAGTTCACCAAACGCAGGGCCCCAGCATTTT
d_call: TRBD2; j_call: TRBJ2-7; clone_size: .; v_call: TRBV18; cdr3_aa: CASSPTSGGSSSYEQYF; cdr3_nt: TGTGCCAGCTCGCCCACTAGCGGGGGGTCGAGCTCCTACGAGCAGTACTTC
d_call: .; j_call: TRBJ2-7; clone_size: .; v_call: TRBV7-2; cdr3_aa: CASSVQGYEQYF; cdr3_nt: TGTGCCAGCAGCGTTCAGGGATACGAGCAGTACTTC
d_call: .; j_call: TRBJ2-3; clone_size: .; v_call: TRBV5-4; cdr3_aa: CASSPGPGDTQYF; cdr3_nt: TGTGCCAGCAGCCCCGGCCCCGGGGATACGCAGTATTTT
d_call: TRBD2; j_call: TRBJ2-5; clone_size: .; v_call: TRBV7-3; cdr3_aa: CASSDGGALETQYF; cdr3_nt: TGTGCCAGCAGCGACGGGGGGGCCCTAGAGACCCAGTACTTC
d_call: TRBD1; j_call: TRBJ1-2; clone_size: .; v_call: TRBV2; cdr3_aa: CASSLTGGTYGYTF; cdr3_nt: TGTGCCAGCAGTCTCACAGGGGGCACTTATGGCTACACCTTC
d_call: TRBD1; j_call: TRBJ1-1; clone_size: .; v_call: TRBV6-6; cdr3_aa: CASIPKQGQNTEAFF; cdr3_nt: TGTGCCAGCATCCCCAAACAGGGGCAAAACACTGAAGCTTTCTTT
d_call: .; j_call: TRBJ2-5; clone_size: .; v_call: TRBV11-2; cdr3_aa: CASSLLGLETQYF; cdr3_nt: TGTGCCAGCAGCTTGTTGGGACTGGAGACCCAGTACTTC
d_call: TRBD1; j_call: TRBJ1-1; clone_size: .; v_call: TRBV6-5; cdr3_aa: CASSLGTGLNTEAFF; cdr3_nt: TGTGCCAGCAGTTTAGGGACAGGTTTGAACACTGAAGCTTTCTTT
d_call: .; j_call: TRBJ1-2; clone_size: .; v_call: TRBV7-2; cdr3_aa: CASSSWPQGHYGYTF; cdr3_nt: TGTGCCAGCAGCTCTTGGCCCCAGGGGCACTATGGCTACACCTTC
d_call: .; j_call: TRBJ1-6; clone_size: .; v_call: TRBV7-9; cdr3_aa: CASSEAVSPLHF; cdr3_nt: TGTGCCAGCAGCGAGGCCGTTTCACCCCTCCACTTT
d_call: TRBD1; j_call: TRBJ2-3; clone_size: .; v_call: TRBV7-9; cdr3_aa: CASSPGQELTDTQYF; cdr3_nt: TGTGCCAGCAGCCCGGGACAGGAGCTCACAGATACGCAGTATTTT
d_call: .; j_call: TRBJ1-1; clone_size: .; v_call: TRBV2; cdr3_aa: CASSVQGGTEAFF; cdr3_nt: TGTGCCAGCAGTGTTCAGGGAGGCACTGAAGCTTTCTTT
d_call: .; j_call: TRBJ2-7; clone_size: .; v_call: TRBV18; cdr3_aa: CASSPNGLRSSYEQYF; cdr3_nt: TGTGCCAGCTCACCGAACGGCCTAAGGAGCTCCTACGAGCAGTACTTC
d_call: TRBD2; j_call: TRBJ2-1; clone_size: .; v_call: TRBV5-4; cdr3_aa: CASRPSLAGGGVGEQFF; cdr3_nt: TGTGCCAGCAGACCCTCCTTAGCGGGAGGGGGAGTGGGTGAGCAGTTCTTC
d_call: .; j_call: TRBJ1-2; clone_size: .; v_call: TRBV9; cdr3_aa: CASSVEPQGTNYGYTF; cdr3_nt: TGTGCCAGCAGCGTCGAACCCCAGGGGACTAACTATGGCTACACCTTC
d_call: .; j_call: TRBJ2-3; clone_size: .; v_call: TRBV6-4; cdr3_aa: CASSDGSGQDTQYF; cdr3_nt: TGTGCCAGCAGTGACGGAAGCGGGCAAGATACGCAGTATTTT
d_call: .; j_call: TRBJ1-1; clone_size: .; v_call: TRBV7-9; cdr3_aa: CASNEEKDTEAFF; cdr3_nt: TGTGCCAGCAACGAGGAAAAAGACACTGAAGCTTTCTTT
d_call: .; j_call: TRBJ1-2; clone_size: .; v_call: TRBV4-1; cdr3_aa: CASSQESQVPYGYTF; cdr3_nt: TGCGCCAGCAGCCAAGAGTCTCAGGTCCCCTATGGCTACACCTTC
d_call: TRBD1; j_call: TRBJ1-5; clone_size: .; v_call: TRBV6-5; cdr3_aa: CASSRTGGNQPQHF; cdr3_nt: TGTGCCAGCAGTCGGACAGGGGGCAATCAGCCCCAGCATTTT
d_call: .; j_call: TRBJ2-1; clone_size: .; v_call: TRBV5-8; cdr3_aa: CASSPPYNEQFF; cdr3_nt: TGTGCCAGCAGCCCTCCCTACAATGAGCAGTTCTTC
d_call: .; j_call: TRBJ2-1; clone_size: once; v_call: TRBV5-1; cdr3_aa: CASSLQENEQFF; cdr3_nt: TGCGCCAGCAGCTTACAGGAAAATGAGCAGTTCTTC
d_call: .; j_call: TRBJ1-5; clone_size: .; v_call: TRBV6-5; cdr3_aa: CASSPRQVNQPQHF; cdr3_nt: TGTGCCAGCAGCCCCCGACAGGTTAATCAGCCCCAGCATTTT
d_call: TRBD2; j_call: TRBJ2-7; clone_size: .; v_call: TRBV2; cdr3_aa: CASKYRGGPYEQYF; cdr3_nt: TGTGCCAGCAAATACCGGGGGGGGCCCTACGAGCAGTACTTC
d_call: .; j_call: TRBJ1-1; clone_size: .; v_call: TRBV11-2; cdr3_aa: CASSLDRATMEAFF; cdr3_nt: TGTGCCAGCAGCTTAGACAGGGCGACGATGGAAGCTTTCTTT
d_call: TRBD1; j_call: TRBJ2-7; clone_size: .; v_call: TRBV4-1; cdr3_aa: CASSQRQGASSEQYF; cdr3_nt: TGCGCCAGCAGCCAGAGACAGGGAGCCTCTTCCGAGCAGTACTTC
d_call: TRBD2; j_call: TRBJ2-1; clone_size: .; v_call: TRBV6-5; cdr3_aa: CASSYSRTSGYNEQFF; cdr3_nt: TGTGCCAGCAGTTACTCAAGGACTAGCGGCTACAATGAGCAGTTCTTC
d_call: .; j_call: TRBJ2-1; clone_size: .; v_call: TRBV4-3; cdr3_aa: CASSQAAQGPFNEQFF; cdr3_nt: TGCGCCAGCAGCCAAGCTGCACAGGGACCCTTCAATGAGCAGTTCTTC
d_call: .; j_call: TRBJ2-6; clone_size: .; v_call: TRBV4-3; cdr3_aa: CASSQDPKPGANVLTF; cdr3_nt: TGCGCCAGCAGCCAAGACCCTAAACCTGGGGCCAACGTCCTGACTTTC
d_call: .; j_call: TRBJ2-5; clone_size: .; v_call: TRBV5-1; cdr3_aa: CASSRTVLETQYF; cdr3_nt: TGCGCCAGCAGCCGGACAGTCCTAGAGACCCAGTACTTC
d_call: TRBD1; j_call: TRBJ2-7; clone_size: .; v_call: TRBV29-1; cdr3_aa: CSVEDRPNGYEQYF; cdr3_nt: TGCAGCGTTGAGGACAGGCCTAATGGGTACGAGCAGTACTTC
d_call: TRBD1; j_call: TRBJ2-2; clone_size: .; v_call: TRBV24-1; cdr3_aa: CATSDSGTGVYTGELFF; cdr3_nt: TGTGCCACCAGTGACTCCGGGACAGGGGTCTACACCGGGGAGCTGTTTTTT
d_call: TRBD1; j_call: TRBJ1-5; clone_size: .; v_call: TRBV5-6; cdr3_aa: CASSWGQENQPQHF; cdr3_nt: TGTGCCAGCAGCTGGGGACAGGAAAATCAGCCCCAGCATTTT
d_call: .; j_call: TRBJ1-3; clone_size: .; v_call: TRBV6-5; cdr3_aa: CASSYSSIAGNTIYF; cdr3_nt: TGTGCCAGCAGTTACTCCAGTATTGCTGGAAACACCATATATTTT
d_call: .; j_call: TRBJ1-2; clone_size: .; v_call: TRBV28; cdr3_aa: CASTLPQGNGYTF; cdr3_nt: TGTGCCAGCACCCTACCACAGGGAAATGGCTACACCTTC
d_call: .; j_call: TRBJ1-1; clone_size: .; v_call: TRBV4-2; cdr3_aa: CASSQGGGQAFF; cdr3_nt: TGTGCCAGCAGCCAAGGCGGCGGGCAAGCTTTCTTT
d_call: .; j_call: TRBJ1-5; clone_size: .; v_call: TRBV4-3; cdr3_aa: CASSQDGSSDQPQHF; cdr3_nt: TGCGCCAGCAGCCAAGATGGGTCAAGCGATCAGCCCCAGCATTTT
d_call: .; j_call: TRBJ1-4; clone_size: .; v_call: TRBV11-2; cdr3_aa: CASSFRTANEKLFF; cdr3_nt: TGTGCCAGCAGCTTTAGGACTGCTAATGAAAAACTGTTTTTT
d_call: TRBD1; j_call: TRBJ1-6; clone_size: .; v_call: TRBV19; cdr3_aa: CASGDRAHFWNSPLHF; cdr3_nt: TGTGCCAGTGGGGACAGGGCCCACTTTTGGAATTCACCCCTCCACTTT
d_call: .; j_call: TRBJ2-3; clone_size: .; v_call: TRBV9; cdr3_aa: CASSAGVGRGTDTQYF; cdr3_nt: TGTGCCAGCAGCGCCGGGGTTGGGAGGGGGACAGATACGCAGTATTTT
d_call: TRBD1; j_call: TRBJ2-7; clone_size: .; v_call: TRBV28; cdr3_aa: CASSERDREYEQYF; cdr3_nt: TGTGCCAGCAGTGAACGGGACAGGGAGTACGAGCAGTACTTC
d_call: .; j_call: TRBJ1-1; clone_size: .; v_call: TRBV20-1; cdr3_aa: CSAPSAFF; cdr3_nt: TGCAGTGCCCCGTCTGCTTTCTTT
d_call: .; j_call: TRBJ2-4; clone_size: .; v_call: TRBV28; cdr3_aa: CASSSPPDKLYIQYF; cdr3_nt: TGTGCCAGCAGTTCCCCCCCGGACAAGTTATACATTCAGTACTTC
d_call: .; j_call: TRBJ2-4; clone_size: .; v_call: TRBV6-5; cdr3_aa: CASRDSFLAKNIQYF; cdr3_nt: TGTGCCAGCAGGGACAGCTTTCTAGCCAAAAACATTCAGTACTTC
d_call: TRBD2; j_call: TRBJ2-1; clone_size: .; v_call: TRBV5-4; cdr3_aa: CASSTGLAGGYNEQFF; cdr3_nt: TGTGCCAGCAGCACCGGACTAGCGGGAGGCTACAATGAGCAGTTCTTC
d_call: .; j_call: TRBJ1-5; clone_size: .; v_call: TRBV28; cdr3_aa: CASSPTQGYGQPQHF; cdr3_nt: TGTGCCAGCAGTCCTACTCAGGGGTACGGTCAGCCCCAGCATTTT
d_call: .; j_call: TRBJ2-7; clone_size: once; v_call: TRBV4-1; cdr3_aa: CASSPVGGVMGQYF; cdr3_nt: TGCGCCAGCAGCCCGGTCGGGGGAGTAATGGGGCAGTACTTC
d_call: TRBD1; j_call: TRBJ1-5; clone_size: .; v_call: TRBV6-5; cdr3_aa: CASRPDRGNQPQHF; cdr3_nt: TGTGCCAGCAGGCCCGACAGGGGTAATCAGCCCCAGCATTTT
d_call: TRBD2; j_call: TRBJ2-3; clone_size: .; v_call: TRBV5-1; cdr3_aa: CASSLWPSGEADTQYF; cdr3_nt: TGCGCCAGCAGCTTGTGGCCTAGCGGGGAGGCAGATACGCAGTATTTT
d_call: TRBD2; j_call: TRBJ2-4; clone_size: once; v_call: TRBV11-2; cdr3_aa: CASSLDPGGGAKNIQYF; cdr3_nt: TGTGCCAGCAGCTTAGATCCGGGGGGGGGAGCCAAAAACATTCAGTACTTC
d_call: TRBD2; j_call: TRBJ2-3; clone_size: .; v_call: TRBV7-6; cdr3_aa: CASSLESRGRSTDTQYF; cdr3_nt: TGTGCCAGCAGCTTAGAATCCCGCGGGAGGAGCACAGATACGCAGTATTTT
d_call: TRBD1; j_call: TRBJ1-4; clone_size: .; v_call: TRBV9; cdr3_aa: CASSGDRGEEKLFF; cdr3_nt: TGTGCCAGCAGCGGAGACAGGGGCGAGGAAAAACTGTTTTTT
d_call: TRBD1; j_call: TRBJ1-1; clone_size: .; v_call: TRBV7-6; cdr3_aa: CASSLAQGGRNTEAFF; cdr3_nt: TGTGCCAGCAGCTTAGCACAGGGGGGAAGGAACACTGAAGCTTTCTTT
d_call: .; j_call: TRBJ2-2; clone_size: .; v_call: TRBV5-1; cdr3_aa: CASSQSTSTGELFF; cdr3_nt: TGCGCCAGCAGCCAAAGTACTAGCACCGGGGAGCTGTTTTTT
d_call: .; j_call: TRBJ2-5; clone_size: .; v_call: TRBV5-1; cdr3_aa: CASSFASGGPVETQYF; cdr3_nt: TGCGCCAGCAGCTTTGCGTCCGGGGGTCCGGTGGAGACCCAGTACTTC
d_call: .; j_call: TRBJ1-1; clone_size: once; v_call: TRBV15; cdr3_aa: CATSRGREKLNTEAFF; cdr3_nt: TGTGCCACCAGCAGAGGCCGGGAAAAATTGAACACTGAAGCTTTCTTT
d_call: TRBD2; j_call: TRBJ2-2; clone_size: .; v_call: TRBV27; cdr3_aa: CASSLSMIAGNTGELFF; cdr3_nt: TGTGCCAGCAGTTTATCGATGATAGCGGGGAACACCGGGGAGCTGTTTTTT
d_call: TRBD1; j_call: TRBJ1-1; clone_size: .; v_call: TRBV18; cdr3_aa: CASSPRAGGRDTEAFF; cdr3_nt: TGTGCCAGCTCACCACGGGCAGGGGGTAGGGACACTGAAGCTTTCTTT
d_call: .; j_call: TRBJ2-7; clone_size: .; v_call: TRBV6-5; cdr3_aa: CASSSSQGRTYEQYF; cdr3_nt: TGTGCCAGCAGTTCGTCACAGGGCAGAACCTACGAGCAGTACTTC